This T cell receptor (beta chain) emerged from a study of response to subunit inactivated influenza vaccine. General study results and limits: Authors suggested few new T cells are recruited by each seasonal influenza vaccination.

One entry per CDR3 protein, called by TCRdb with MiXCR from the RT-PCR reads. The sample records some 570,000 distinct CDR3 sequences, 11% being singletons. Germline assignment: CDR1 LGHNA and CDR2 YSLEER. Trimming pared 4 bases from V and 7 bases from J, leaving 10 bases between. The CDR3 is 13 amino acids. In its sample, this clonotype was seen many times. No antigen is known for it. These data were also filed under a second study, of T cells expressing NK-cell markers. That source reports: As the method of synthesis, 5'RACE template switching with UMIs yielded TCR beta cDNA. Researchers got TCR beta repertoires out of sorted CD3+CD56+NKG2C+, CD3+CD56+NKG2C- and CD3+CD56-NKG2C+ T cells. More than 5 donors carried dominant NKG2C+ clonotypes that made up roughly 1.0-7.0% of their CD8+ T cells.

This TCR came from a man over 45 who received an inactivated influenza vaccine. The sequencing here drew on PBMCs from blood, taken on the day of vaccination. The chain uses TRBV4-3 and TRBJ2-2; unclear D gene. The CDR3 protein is CASSPTTRGELFF. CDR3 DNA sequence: TGCGCCAGCAGCCCGACCACCCGCGGGGAGCTGTTTTTT.